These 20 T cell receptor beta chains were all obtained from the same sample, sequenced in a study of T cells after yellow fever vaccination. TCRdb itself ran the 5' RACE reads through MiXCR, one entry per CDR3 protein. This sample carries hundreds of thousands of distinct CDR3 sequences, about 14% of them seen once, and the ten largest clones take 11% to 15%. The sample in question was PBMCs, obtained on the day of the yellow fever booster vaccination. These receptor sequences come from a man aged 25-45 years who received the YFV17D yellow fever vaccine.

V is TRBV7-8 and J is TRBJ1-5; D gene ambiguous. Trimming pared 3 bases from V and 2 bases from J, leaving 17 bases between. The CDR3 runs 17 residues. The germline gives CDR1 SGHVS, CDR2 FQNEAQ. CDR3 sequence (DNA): TGTGCCAGCAGCTTCGGAAGGGTGATACATGGCAATCAGCCCCAGCATTTT. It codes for CASSFGRVIHGNQPQHF.

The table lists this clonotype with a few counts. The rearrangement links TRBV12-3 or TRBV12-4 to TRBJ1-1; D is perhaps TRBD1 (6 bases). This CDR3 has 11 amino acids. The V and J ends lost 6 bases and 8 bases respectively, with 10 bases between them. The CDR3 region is CASSRDREAFF. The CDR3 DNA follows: TGTGCCAGCAGCCGCGACAGGGAAGCTTTCTTT.

In nucleotides, the CDR3 is TGTGCCAGCAGTTACTCGGACAGGGGGCCCGGGGAGCTGTTTTTT. It is translated as CASSYSDRGPGELFF. The V gene is TRBV6-5, the J gene TRBJ2-2, with TRBD1 matching 11 bases. The junction had 0 bases not matched to a gene; V was cut back by 0 bases and J by 6 bases. The CDR3 is 15 residues long. Germline CDR1 MNHEY, CDR2 SVGAGI.

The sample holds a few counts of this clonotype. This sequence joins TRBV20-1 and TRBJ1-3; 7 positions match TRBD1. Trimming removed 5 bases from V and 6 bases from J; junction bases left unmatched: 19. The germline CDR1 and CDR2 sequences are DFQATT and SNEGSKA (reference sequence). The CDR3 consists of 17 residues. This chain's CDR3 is CSAELRDSQALANTIYF. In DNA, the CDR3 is TGCAGTGCTGAGCTCCGGGACAGTCAAGCCTTGGCAAACACCATATATTTT.

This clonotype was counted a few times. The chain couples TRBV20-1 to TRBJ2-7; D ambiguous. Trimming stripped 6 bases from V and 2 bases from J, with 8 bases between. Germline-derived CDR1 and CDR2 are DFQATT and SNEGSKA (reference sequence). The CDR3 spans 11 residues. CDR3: CSAKVAYEQYF. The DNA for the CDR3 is TGCAGTGCCAAGGTCGCCTACGAGCAGTACTTC.

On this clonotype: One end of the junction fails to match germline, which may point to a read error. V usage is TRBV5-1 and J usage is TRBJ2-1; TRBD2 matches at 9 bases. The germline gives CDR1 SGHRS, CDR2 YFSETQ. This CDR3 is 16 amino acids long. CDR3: CASSSGTSPPYNVQFF. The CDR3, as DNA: TGCGCCAGCAGCTCCGGGACTAGCCCCCCCTACAATGTGCAGTTCTTC.

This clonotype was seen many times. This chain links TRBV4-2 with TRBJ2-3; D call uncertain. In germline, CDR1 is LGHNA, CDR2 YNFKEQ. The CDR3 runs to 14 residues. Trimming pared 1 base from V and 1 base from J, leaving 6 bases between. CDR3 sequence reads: CASSQGTGTDTQYF. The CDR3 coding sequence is TGTGCCAGCAGCCAAGGCACGGGCACAGATACGCAGTATTTT.

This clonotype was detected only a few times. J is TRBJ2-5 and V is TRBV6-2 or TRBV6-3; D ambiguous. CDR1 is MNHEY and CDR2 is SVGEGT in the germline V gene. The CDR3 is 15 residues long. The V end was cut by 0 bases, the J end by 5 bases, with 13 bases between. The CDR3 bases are TGTGCCAGCAGTTACTCGCAATACCTACGGGAGACCCAGTACTTC. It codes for CASSYSQYLRETQYF.

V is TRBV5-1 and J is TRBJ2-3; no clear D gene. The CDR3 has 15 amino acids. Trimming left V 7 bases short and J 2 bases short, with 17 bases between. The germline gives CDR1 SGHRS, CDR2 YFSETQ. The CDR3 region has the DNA TGCGCCAGCTCCCCGACTGGCAGAGACACAGATACGCAGTATTTT. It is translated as CASSPTGRDTDTQYF. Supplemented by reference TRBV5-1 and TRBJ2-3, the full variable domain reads KAGVTQTPRYLIKTRGQQVTLSCSPISGHRSVSWYQQTPGQGLQFLFEYFSETQRNKGNFPGRFSGRQFSNSRSEMNVSTLELGDSALYLCASSPTGRDTDTQYFGPGTRLTVL.

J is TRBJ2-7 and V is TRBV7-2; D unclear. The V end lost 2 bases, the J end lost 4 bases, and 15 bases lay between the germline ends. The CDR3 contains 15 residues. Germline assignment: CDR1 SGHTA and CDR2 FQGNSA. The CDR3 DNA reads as TGTGCCAGCAGCTTACTCCTAGGCATAAATTACGAGCAGTACTTC. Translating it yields CASSLLLGINYEQYF.

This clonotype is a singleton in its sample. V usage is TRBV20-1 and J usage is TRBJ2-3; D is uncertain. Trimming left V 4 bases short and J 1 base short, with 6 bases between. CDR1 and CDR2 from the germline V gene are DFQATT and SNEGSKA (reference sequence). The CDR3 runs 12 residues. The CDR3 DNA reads TGCAGTGCTATCACTGGCACAGATACGCAGTATTTT. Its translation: CSAITGTDTQYF.

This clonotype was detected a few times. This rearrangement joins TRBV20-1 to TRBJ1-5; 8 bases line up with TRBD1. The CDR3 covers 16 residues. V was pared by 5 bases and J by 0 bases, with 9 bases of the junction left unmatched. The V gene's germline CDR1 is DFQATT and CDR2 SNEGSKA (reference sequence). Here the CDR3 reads CSALLGTGGSNQPQHF. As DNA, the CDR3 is TGCAGTGCTCTACTTGGGACAGGTGGTAGCAATCAGCCCCAGCATTTT.

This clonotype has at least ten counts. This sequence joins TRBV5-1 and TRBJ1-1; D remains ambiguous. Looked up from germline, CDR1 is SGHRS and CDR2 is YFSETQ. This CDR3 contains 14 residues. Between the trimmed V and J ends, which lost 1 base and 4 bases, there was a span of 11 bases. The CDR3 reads CASSLYRAGTEAFF. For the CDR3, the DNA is TGCGCCAGCAGCTTGTACAGAGCGGGCACTGAAGCTTTCTTT.

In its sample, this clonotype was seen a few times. The CDR3 spells CASRPGTNSYNEQFF. The CDR3, as DNA: TGTGCCAGCAGACCCGGGACTAACTCCTACAATGAGCAGTTCTTC. The genes are TRBV7-9 and TRBJ2-1; TRBD2 matches 7 bases. CDR3 length: 15 residues. With 6 bases clipped from V and 0 bases from J, the junction kept 5 bases outside the gene matches. Germline assignment: CDR1 SEHNR and CDR2 FQNEAQ (reference sequence). Full variable domain (remainder filled in from reference TRBV7-9 and TRBJ2-1): DTGVSQNPRHKITKRGQNVTFRCDPISEHNRLYWYRQTLGQGPEFLTYFQNEAQLEKSRLLSDRFSAERPKGSFSTLEIQRTEQGDSAMYLCASRPGTNSYNEQFFGPGTRLTVL.

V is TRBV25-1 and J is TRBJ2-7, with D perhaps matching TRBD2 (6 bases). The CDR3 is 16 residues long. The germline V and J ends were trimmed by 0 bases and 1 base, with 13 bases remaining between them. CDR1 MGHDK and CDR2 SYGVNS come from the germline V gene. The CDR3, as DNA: TGTGCCAGCAGTGAATATTTACTAGCAGGTTCCTACGAGCAGTACTTC. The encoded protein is CASSEYLLAGSYEQYF.

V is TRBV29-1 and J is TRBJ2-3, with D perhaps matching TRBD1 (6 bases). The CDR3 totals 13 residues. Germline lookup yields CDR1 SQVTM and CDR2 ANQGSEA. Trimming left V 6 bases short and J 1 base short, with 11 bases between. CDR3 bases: TGCAGCGTAGGTCCAGGGGGCACAGATACGCAGTATTTT. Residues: CSVGPGGTDTQYF.

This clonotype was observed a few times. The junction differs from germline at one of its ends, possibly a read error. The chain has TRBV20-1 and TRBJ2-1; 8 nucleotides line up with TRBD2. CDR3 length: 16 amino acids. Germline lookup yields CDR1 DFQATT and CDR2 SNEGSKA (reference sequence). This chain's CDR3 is CCARDSGTSSYNEQFF. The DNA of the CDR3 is TGCTGTGCTAGAGATTCCGGGACTAGCTCCTACAATGAGCAGTTCTTC.

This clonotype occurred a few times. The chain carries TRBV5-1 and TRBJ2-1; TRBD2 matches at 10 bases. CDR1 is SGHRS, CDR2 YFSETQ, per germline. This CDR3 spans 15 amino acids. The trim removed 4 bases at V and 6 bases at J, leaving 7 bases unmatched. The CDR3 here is CASSGGASGSNEQFF. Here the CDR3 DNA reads TGCGCCAGCAGCGGGGGTGCTAGCGGGAGCAATGAGCAGTTCTTC.

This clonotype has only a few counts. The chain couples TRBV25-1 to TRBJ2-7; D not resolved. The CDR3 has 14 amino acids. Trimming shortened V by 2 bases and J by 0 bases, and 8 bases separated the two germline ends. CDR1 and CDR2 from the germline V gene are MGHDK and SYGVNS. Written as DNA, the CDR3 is TGTGCCAGCAGTGAAACAGAGAGCTCCTACGAGCAGTACTTC. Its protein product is CASSETESSYEQYF.

DNA for the CDR3: TGTGCCAGCATCCTCCTGACTAGCGGGAGAAGTGAGCAGTTCTTC. Protein sequence: CASILLTSGRSEQFF. The V call is TRBV12-3 or TRBV12-4, the J call TRBJ2-1, with 12 nucleotides matching TRBD2. V dropped 7 bases and J dropped 9; count of bases not matched to a gene: 10. The CDR3 extends over 15 amino acids.